The 15 T cell receptor beta chains in this list originate from one sample, sequenced in a study of control samples from healthy donors and cancer patients (dated by TCRdb to the early 2020s). Library creation used the immunoSEQ multiplex PCR assay. TCRdb obtained this table from immuneACCESS and retained in-frame rearrangements with V and J assigned. These tables miss some clones; where compared with another copy, unresolved V genes account for less than half of the shortfall, and the remainder is unexplained. For this sample there are 190,000 or so clones; around 93% appear just once. Clones ranked in the top ten supply about 1.6% of the sample. The specimen was blood. The origin of the receptors is a man between 18 and 29 years old in good health.

The V call is TRBV5-1, the J call TRBJ2-1; 9 nucleotides align to TRBD1. The CDR3 consists of 15 residues. Unmatched junction bases numbered 3, after V lost 2 bases and J lost 3 bases. Germline loops: CDR1 SGHRS, CDR2 YFSETQ. This chain's CDR3 is CASSFRDRDYNEQFF. The CDR3 DNA reads as TGCGCCAGCAGCTTCCGGGACAGGGACTACAATGAGCAGTTCTTC.

This clone appeared a single time. V usage is TRBV14 and J usage is TRBJ2-3; TRBD2 is a possible D gene (5 bases). The V end lost 1 base, the J end lost 8 bases, and 13 bases lay between the germline ends. From germline, CDR1 is SGHDN and CDR2 FVKESK. The CDR3 has 14 amino acids. CDR3 nucleotide sequence: TGTGCCAGCAGCCAAGTAGGCGGGTTAGGTACGCAGTATTTT. Its protein product is CASSQVGGLGTQYF.

In the case of this clone: Other DNA sequences of this sample code for an identical CDR3. The chain carries TRBV18 and TRBJ2-7, with D possibly TRBD1 on 6 matching bases. The CDR3 loop spans 12 amino acids. Trimming removed 6 bases at V and 4 bases at J, with 10 bases between. Germline V gives CDR1 KGHSH, CDR2 LQKENI. The CDR3 sequence is CASSPDSYEQYF. The CDR3 DNA reads TGTGCCAGCTCCCCGGACAGTTACGAGCAGTACTTC.

CDR3: CASSFKQGSRGQYF. CDR3 DNA sequence: TGTGCCAGCAGTTTCAAACAGGGGTCCCGAGGGCAGTACTTC. The V gene is TRBV28, the J gene TRBJ2-7; 7 bases map to TRBD1. Germline lookup yields CDR1 MDHEN and CDR2 SYDVKM. V lost 3 bases to trimming and J lost 9 bases; unmatched junction nucleotides: 11. The length of the CDR3 is 14 residues.

The chain joins TRBV19 to TRBJ1-2; 8 nucleotides align to TRBD1. This CDR3 is 15 amino acids long. Unmatched junction bases numbered 12, after V lost 8 bases and J lost 4 bases. CDR1 is LNHDA and CDR2 is SQIVND in the germline V gene (reference sequence). The CDR3 bases are TGTGCCAGTGGCATGACGGACAGGGTTTCCTATGGCTACACCTTC. This encodes CASGMTDRVSYGYTF.

The J gene is TRBJ1-2, the V gene TRBV27, with 7 bases matching TRBD1. Germline V lookup: CDR1 MNHEY, CDR2 SMNVEV (reference sequence). CDR3 size: 14 residues. V lost 4 bases, J lost 7 bases, and 9 bases stayed unmatched. The CDR3 region has the DNA TGTGCCAGCAGTTCCTCCGGGACAGTCCCTGGCTACACCTTC. Protein product: CASSSSGTVPGYTF.

The CDR3 here is CASSRDSTYEQYF. The CDR3 nucleotides read TGTGCCAGCAGTCGGGACTCCACCTACGAGCAGTACTTC. The rearrangement joins TRBV6-5 to TRBJ2-7; tentative D call: TRBD2 (6 bases). The CDR3 runs to 13 residues. Looked up from germline, CDR1 is MNHEY and CDR2 is SVGAGI. The germline V and J ends were trimmed by 5 bases and 2 bases, with 10 bases remaining between them.

The chain is built from TRBV12-3 or TRBV12-4 and TRBJ2-3; no definite D call. V was trimmed by 5 bases and J by 1 base, leaving 7 bases between them. CDR3 length: 13 amino acids. CDR3 region: CASSRYRTDTQYF. CDR3 nucleotide sequence: TGTGCCAGCAGTCGGTACCGCACAGATACGCAGTATTTT.

The J gene is TRBJ2-2, the V gene TRBV24-1; D gene unclear. V was clipped by 9 bases and J by 4 bases, with 17 bases between them. This CDR3 is 15 amino acids long. Germline CDR1 and CDR2: KGHDR and SFDVKD. The DNA of the CDR3 is TGTGCCACCGAACGCGCTGGAAAGTTCACCGGGGAGCTGTTTTTT. Its translation: CATERAGKFTGELFF.

The chain combines TRBV5-1 with TRBJ2-7; 9 positions agree with TRBD1. The CDR3 is 15 residues long. Germline loops: CDR1 SGHRS, CDR2 YFSETQ. V was clipped by 2 bases and J by 0 bases; unmatched bases: 3. CDR3 sequence reads: CASSLQGASSYEQYF. Written as DNA, the CDR3 is TGCGCCAGCAGCTTACAGGGGGCTTCCTCCTACGAGCAGTACTTC.

The chain uses TRBV19 and TRBJ2-1, with 14 nucleotides matching TRBD2. Looked up from germline, CDR1 is LNHDA and CDR2 is SQIVND (reference sequence). The CDR3 runs to 18 residues. The ends lost 1 base at V and 0 bases at J; junction bases unmatched: 2. For the CDR3, the DNA is TGTGCCAGTAGTATAGTGGGGACTAGCGGGAGCTCCTACAATGAGCAGTTCTTC. Translating it yields CASSIVGTSGSSYNEQFF.

This rearrangement joins TRBV5-4 to TRBJ1-2; 9 bases map to TRBD1. Germline V CDR1 and CDR2: SGHNT, YYREEE (reference sequence). V dropped 5 bases and J dropped 4; count of bases not matched to a gene: 6. This CDR3 has 14 residues. The CDR3: CASRPTGGFYGYTF. CDR3 in DNA: TGTGCCAGCAGGCCGACAGGGGGGTTCTATGGCTACACCTTC.

The gene calls are TRBV9 and TRBJ2-3; D could derive from TRBD1 or TRBD2 (5 bases each). The CDR3 consists of 15 residues. Germline-derived CDR1 and CDR2 are SGDLS and YYNGEE. The V gene lost 0 bases and the J gene lost 2 bases, with 10 bases spanning the gap. The CDR3 here is CASSVGGGNTDTQYF. The DNA of the CDR3 is TGTGCCAGCAGCGTAGGTGGGGGTAACACAGATACGCAGTATTTT. Supplemented by reference TRBV9 and TRBJ2-3, the full variable domain reads DSGVTQTPKHLITATGQRVTLRCSPRSGDLSVYWYQQSLDQGLQFLIQYYNGEERAKGNILERFSAQQFPDLHSELNLSSLELGDSALYFCASSVGGGNTDTQYFGPGTRLTVL.

The chain is built from TRBV5-1 and TRBJ2-4; D is possibly TRBD1 (6 bases). CDR1 SGHRS and CDR2 YFSETQ come from the germline V gene. The CDR3 is 13 residues long. The V end was cut by 0 bases, the J end by 8 bases, with 9 bases between. CDR3 sequence (DNA): TGCGCCAGCAGCTTGGGGGGGCAGGACATTCAGTACTTC. Translation: CASSLGGQDIQYF. The full variable domain, rest sourced from reference TRBV5-1 and TRBJ2-4, is KAGVTQTPRYLIKTRGQQVTLSCSPISGHRSVSWYQQTPGQGLQFLFEYFSETQRNKGNFPGRFSGRQFSNSRSEMNVSTLELGDSALYLCASSLGGQDIQYFGAGTRLSVL.

The chain recombines TRBV6-5 with TRBJ2-7, with D unresolved. Germline V gives CDR1 MNHEY, CDR2 SVGAGI. This CDR3 contains 11 residues. V was clipped by 5 bases and J by 3 bases, with 5 bases between them. The CDR3 protein is CASSPLYEQYF. The CDR3, as DNA: TGTGCCAGCAGTCCCCTCTACGAGCAGTACTTC.